The present TCR beta chain was sequenced within a study of blood T cells in healthy people across ages. Study-wide findings and caveats: Unsorted PBMCs blocked a conclusive comparison of naive and antigen-experienced cells.

This clonotype has only a few counts. Its antigen remains unidentified. Sample-barcoded 5' priming and a J-beta primer mix drove a second PCR of about 6 to 11 cycles. Every cDNA was tagged by a template-switch adaptor with 12 random nucleotides. One entry per CDR3 protein results from TCRdb running MiXCR on the 5' RACE reads. This sample has some 800,000 distinct CDR3 sequences, with roughly 25% found just once. This CDR3 has 13 residues. Trimming took off 6 bases at V and 2 bases at J, with 10 bases between the two ends. Germline assignment: CDR1 MNHEY and CDR2 SVGEGT. Another study also made use of these data, one on T cells of mothers and their children. As that study records: Donors were three healthy Caucasian mothers and their six children.

The sequence was obtained from a boy younger than 18 in good health. Sequencing was carried out using blood. The chain combines TRBV6-2 or TRBV6-3 with TRBJ2-5; no clear D. The CDR3 nucleotides are TGTGCCAGCAGCCGCTGGGGACAAGAGACCCAGTACTTC. Translated, it gives CASSRWGQETQYF.